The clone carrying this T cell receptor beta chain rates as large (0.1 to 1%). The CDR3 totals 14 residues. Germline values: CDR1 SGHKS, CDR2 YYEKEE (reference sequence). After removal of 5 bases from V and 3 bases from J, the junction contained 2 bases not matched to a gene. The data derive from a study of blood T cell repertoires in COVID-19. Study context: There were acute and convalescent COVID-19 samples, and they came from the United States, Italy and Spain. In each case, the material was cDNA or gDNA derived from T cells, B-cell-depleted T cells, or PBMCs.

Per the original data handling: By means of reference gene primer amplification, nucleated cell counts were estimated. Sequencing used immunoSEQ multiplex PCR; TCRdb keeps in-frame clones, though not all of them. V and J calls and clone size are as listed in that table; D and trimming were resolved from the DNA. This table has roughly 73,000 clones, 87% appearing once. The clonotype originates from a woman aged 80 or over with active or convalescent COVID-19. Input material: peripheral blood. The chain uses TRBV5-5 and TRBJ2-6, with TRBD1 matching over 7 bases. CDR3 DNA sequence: TGTGCCAGCAGTCGGACAGGTGGGGCCAACGTCCTGACTTTC. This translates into CASSRTGGANVLTF. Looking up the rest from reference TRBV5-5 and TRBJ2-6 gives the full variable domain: DAGVTQSPTHLIKTRGQQVTLRCSPISGHKSVSWYQQVLGQGPQFIFQYYEKEERGRGNFPDRFSARQFPNYSSELNVNALLLGDSALYLCASSRTGGANVLTFGAGSRLTVL.